This T cell receptor (beta chain) is drawn from a study of somatic mutations in cytotoxic T cells in rheumatoid arthritis. Study-wide background: Flow cytometric sorting isolated some V beta antibody-stained T-cell populations at nearly 100% purity, and among them were V beta1+ cells that underwent TCRB sequencing.

On this clone itself: Antigen unknown.

Positive magnetic bead selection isolated CD4+ and CD8+ cells, and flow cytometry checked purity. Study-wide findings and caveats: Of under 85 patients, fewer than 10 had a largest CD8+ clone that exceeded 20% of CD8+ cells.

Sequencing was performed with immunoSEQ multiplex PCR; in TCRdb, only in-frame clones are kept and a portion is missing. The sample has 10,000 to 11,000 clones, over 80% seen once; the top ten hold around 14%. The TCR comes from a woman aged 18-29 years with rheumatoid arthritis. Sequencing was carried out using CD8+ T cells sorted from blood.

For the CDR3, the DNA is TGTGCCAGCAGCTTAGCTTCAAGCGGGAGGTCTGGCGAGCAGTACTTC. Protein product: CASSLASSGRSGEQYF. The chain recombines TRBV7-9 with TRBJ2-7, with TRBD2 matching 9 bases. V was clipped by 0 bases and J by 6 bases; unmatched bases: 9. The CDR3 spans 16 residues. Germline-derived CDR1 and CDR2 are SEHNR and FQNEAQ (reference sequence).